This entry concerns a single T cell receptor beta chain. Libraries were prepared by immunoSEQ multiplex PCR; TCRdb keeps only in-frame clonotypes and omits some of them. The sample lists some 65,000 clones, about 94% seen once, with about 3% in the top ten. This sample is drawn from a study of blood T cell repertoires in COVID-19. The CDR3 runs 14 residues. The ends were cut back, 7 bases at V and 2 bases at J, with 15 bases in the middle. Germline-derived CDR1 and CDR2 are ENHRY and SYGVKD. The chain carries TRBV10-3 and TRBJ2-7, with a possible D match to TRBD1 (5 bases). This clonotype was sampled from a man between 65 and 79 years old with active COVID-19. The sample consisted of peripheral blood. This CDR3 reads CAITHTDSPYEQYV. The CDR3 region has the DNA TGTGCCATCACCCACACAGACAGCCCCTACGAGCAGTACGTC.